This record looks at one T cell receptor beta chain sequence and its context. Its antigen is undetermined. The record originates from a study of OX40 agonist ivuxolimab in advanced cancers. The wider study: In this cohort, patients received ivuxolimab, an agonistic anti-OX40 (CD134) antibody. The dose-escalation group included hepatocellular carcinoma, melanoma, renal cell carcinoma and head and neck cancer. Study results and caveats: Partial responders dosed at 0.1-3.0 mg/kg displayed clonal expansion ranking among the lowest. Specificity for antigen went undetermined in the expanded peripheral T cells.

This table comes from immunoSEQ multiplex PCR, and its TCRdb copy is limited to in-frame clones, with some not included. The sample carries around 50,000 clones, over 75% recorded once. V lost 5 bases, J lost 5 bases, and 6 bases lay in between. The CDR3 runs to 11 residues. The V gene's germline CDR1 is SEHNR and CDR2 FQNEAQ (reference sequence). This sequence originates from an adult with an advanced solid tumor such as melanoma, head and neck, liver or kidney cancer. The rearrangement uses TRBV7-9 and TRBJ2-5, with D maybe TRBD2 (5 bases). This specimen consisted of CD4+ or CD8+ T cells sorted from blood, obtained in a trial of the OX40 agonist ivuxolimab. CDR3 residues: CASSPGETQYF. CDR3 nucleotides: TGTGCCAGCAGCCCGGGGGAGACCCAGTACTTC.